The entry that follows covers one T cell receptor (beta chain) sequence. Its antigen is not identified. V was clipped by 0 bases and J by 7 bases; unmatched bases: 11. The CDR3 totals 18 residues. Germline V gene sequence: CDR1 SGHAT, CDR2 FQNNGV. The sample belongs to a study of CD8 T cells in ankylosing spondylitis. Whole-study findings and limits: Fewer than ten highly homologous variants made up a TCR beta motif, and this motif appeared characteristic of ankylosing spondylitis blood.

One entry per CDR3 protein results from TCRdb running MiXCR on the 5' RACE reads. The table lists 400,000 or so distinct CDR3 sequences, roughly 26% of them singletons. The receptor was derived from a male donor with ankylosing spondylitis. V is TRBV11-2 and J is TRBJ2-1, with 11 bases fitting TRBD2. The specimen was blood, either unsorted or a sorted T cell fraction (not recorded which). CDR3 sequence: CASSLDLRTSGPRNEQFF. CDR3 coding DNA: TGTGCCAGCAGCTTAGATCTAAGGACTAGCGGGCCCAGAAATGAGCAGTTCTTC.